This record covers a single TCR gamma chain. Its antigen is currently not known. The input lacks base qualities; no much larger clone sits a single base away. This entry is derived from a study of human gamma delta and Vdelta1 T cells (dated by TCRdb to the late 2010s). In the study overall: The study examined Delta One T cells, which are Vd1+ gamma-delta T cells, as cytotoxic effectors against acute myeloid leukemia. General study outcomes and caveats: Delta One T cells were reported to be polyclonal and to show broad cytotoxic targeting of acute myeloid leukemia.

Trimming removed 3 bases from V and 6 bases from J; the gene matches leave 8 bases unexplained. According to the germline V gene, CDR1 reads VINAFY and CDR2 reads YDVSNSKD. The CDR3 runs 13 residues from the cysteine to the phenylalanine. The only DNA kept is the CDR3, 39 bases in frame from the first base. The method was PCR. The instrument given in TCRdb is Illumina MiSeq. TCRdb reanalyzed the public reads with the CATT caller, and identical DNA sequences were merged afterwards. The sample data list several thousand gamma-chain clones, and around 45% of these were observed just once. In total, the top ten clones hold 2.5% of the sample.

The sequence derives from a human donor in good health. Recombination joined TRGV5 with TRGJ1 or TRGJ2. The specimen was Vdelta1 gamma-delta T cells from blood grown in culture (DOT cells). The label giving this sample's cell subset or site can be read as: Delta One T cells, in vitro expanded/differentiated Vd1+ gamma-delta T cells. The CDR3: CATWDLGAYKKLF. The DNA sequence reads TGTGCCACCTGGGACCTCGGGGCTTATAAGAAACTCTTT.